One TCR beta chain is described in this entry. Its antigen is currently unknown. These data come from a study of T-cell memory formation after mild COVID-19. Study as a whole: Clustering of TCRs was largely donor specific. Study results and limitations: Shrinking CD4+ clones were chiefly CM and EM; CD8+ ones were chiefly EMRA.

Germline loops: CDR1 LNHNV, CDR2 YYDKDF (reference sequence). Germline trimming cut 0 bases from V and 2 bases from J; bases unmatched to any gene: 3. The CDR3 length is 17 residues. TCRdb called the 5' RACE reads again in MiXCR, with one record for every CDR3 protein. The sample contains approximately 250,000 distinct CDR3 sequences, approximately 16% of which appear only once. The clonotype originates from a man in his late teens or twenties who had mild COVID-19 (a few samples of this study predate the infection). Cell type and time point are not known. The sample was PBMCs or a T cell subset sorted from them (not recorded which). The chain joins TRBV15 to TRBJ2-6; 8 positions agree with TRBD1. The CDR3 nucleotides read TGTGCCACCAGCAGAGACCGACAGGGGCCTGGGGCCAACGTCCTGACTTTC. It codes for CATSRDRQGPGANVLTF.